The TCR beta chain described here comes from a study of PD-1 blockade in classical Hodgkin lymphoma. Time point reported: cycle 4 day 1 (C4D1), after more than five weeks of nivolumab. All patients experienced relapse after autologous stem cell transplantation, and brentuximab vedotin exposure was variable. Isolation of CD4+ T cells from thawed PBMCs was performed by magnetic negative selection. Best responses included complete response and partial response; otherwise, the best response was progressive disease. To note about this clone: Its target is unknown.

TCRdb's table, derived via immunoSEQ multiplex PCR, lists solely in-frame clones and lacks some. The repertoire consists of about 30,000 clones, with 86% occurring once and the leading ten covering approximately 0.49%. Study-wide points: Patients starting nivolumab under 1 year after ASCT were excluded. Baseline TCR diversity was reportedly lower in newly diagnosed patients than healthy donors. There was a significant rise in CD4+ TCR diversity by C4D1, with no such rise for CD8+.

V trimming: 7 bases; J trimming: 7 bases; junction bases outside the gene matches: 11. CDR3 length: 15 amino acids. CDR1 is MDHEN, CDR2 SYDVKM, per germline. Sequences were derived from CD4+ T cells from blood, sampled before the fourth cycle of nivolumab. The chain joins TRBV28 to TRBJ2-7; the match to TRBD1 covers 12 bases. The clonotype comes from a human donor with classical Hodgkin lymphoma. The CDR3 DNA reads TGTGCCAGCACTCGGCCCGGGACAGGGGGCCGTGAGCAGTACTTC. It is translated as CASTRPGTGGREQYF.